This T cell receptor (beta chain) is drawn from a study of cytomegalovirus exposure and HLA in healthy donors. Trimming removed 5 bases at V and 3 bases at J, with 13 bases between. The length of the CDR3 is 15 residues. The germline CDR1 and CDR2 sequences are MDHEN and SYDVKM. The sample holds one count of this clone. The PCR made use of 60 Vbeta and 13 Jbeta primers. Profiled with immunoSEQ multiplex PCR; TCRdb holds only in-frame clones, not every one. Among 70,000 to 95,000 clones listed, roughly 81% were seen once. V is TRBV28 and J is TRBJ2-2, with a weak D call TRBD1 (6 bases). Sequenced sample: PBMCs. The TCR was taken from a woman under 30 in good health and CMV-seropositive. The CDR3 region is CASSPQGLDTGELFF. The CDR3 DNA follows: TGTGCCAGCAGTCCCCAGGGGCTGGACACCGGGGAGCTGTTTTTT.